This TCR beta chain is drawn from a study of blood T cell repertoires in COVID-19. At the level of the study: Nucleic acid was either cDNA or gDNA, and it came from T cells, B-cell-depleted T cells, or PBMCs.

This clone showed up just a few times. Authors' analysis steps: Reference gene primer amplification gave nucleated cell count estimates. The protocol was immunoSEQ multiplex PCR, while the TCRdb copy is restricted to in-frame clones and leaves out a portion. V and J calls and clone size follow that table, whereas D and trimming were derived from the DNA. Of around 700,000 clones in the sample, about nine tenths are singletons; the top ten hold over 0.2%. Trimming at V came to 3 bases and at J to 0 bases, leaving 9 bases not matched to a gene. The CDR3 sequence is 17 residues long. Germline CDR1 reads DFQATT; CDR2 reads SNEGSKA (reference sequence).

The rearrangement uses TRBV20-1 and TRBJ2-1; 9 bases fit TRBD2. The receptor was derived from a woman younger than 30 with acute or convalescent COVID-19. Sequencing was performed on peripheral blood. The CDR3 DNA is TGCAGTGCTAGTGAGGGGACTAGCTTTTTCTCCTACAATGAGCAGTTCTTC. Translating gives CSASEGTSFFSYNEQFF.